The 21 T cell receptor beta chains listed next were all sequenced from one sample in a study of blood T cell repertoires in COVID-19. Clones were sequenced by immunoSEQ multiplex PCR, and TCRdb holds only the in-frame ones, with some missing. The top ten clones hold roughly 0.7% of a sample with approximately 220,000 clones, around 85% of them seen once. Specimen: peripheral blood. All receptors derive from a man aged 40-49 years with acute or convalescent COVID-19.

This clone was seen only a few times. This chain connects TRBV3-1 (or the pseudogene TRBV3-2) to TRBJ1-2, with 10 bases that match TRBD1. J was trimmed by 8 bases and V by 1 base; bases with no gene match: 1. The CDR3 has 13 residues. CDR1 and CDR2 from the germline V gene are LGHDT and YNNKEL (reference sequence). CDR3 loop: CASSQGTGGGYTF. In DNA form, the CDR3 reads TGTGCCAGCAGCCAAGGGACAGGGGGAGGCTACACCTTC.

The gene calls are TRBV5-4 and TRBJ2-2, with a possible D match to TRBD1 (6 bases). The length of the CDR3 is 14 residues. The germline V gene encodes CDR1 SGHNT and CDR2 YYREEE (reference sequence). V lost 0 bases to trimming and J lost 6 bases, with 9 bases between them. DNA for the CDR3: TGTGCCAGCAGCTTGGACAGGGCGTCCGGGGAGCTGTTTTTT. Translation gives CASSLDRASGELFF.

This clone has just a few counts. DNA of the CDR3: TGTGCCAGCTCACCGACAGGGGGAGTGGATGGCGGAATGGACACTGAAGCTTTCTTT. Protein sequence: CASSPTGGVDGGMDTEAFF. The rearrangement links TRBV18 to TRBJ1-1, with 9 bases identical to TRBD1. Per germline, CDR1 KGHSH and CDR2 LQKENI. The CDR3 covers 19 residues. V shed 3 bases and J 3 bases; nucleotides not matched to a gene: 17.

The rearrangement links TRBV30 to TRBJ1-6; no clear D gene. The V end lost 2 bases, the J end lost 3 bases, and 8 bases lay between the germline ends. Germline CDR1 reads GTSNPN; CDR2 reads SVGIG (reference sequence). The CDR3 is made up of 14 amino acids. CDR3 DNA sequence: TGTGCCTGGAGTATGACGGGCTATAATTCACCCCTCCACTTT. This codes for CAWSMTGYNSPLHF. Full variable domain (missing parts from reference TRBV30 and TRBJ1-6): SQTIHQWPATLVQPVGSPLSLECTVEGTSNPNLYWYRQAAGRGLQLLFYSVGIGQISSEVPQNLSASRPQDRQFILSSKKLLLSDSGFYLCAWSMTGYNSPLHFGNGTRLTVT.

V is TRBV29-1 and J is TRBJ1-1, with D unresolved. The length of the CDR3 is 14 residues. The germline V and J ends were trimmed by 6 bases and 1 base, with 15 bases remaining between them. CDR1 SQVTM and CDR2 ANQGSEA come from the germline V gene. Here the CDR3 DNA reads TGCAGCGTCTCACGTCCTAGCTGGAACACTGAAGCTTTCTTT. Amino acid sequence: CSVSRPSWNTEAFF. The full variable domain, rest sourced from reference TRBV29-1 and TRBJ1-1, is SAVISQKPSRDICQRGTSLTIQCQVDSQVTMMFWYRQQPGQSLTLIATANQGSEATYESGFVIDKFPISRPNLTFSTLTVSNMSPEDSSIYLCSVSRPSWNTEAFFGQGTRLTVV.

This clone was counted between two and nine times. The rearrangement joins TRBV10-3 to TRBJ1-5, with 7 bases that match TRBD1. The CDR3 covers 15 residues. With 0 bases clipped from V and 6 bases from J, the junction kept 5 bases outside the gene matches. Germline CDR1 reads ENHRY; CDR2 reads SYGVKD. CDR3 DNA: TGTGCCATCAGTGAGTCGCGACAGGGTGCTCAGCCCCAGCATTTT. It translates to CAISESRQGAQPQHF.

V gene TRBV7-9 combines with J gene TRBJ1-2, with 7 positions matching TRBD1. Germline V lookup: CDR1 SEHNR, CDR2 FQNEAQ (reference sequence). CDR3 length equals 13 residues. J lost 8 bases, V lost 5 bases, and 8 bases had no gene match. CDR3 DNA sequence: TGTGCCAGCAGCCTGAACAGGGGCTACGGCTACACCTTC. Translated: CASSLNRGYGYTF.

The rearrangement joins TRBV18 to TRBJ1-2; D is undetermined. V was cut by 0 bases and J by 4 bases, with 12 bases left in between. Germline-derived CDR1 and CDR2 are KGHSH and LQKENI. The CDR3 contains 15 residues. The CDR3 is CASSPPAETIYGYTF. CDR3 sequence (DNA): TGTGCCAGCTCACCACCGGCAGAAACGATCTATGGCTACACCTTC.

This sequence joins TRBV21-1 and TRBJ1-5; the table's D call, TRBD1, was not checked against the DNA. TRBV21-1 is a pseudogene. The CDR3 runs 18 residues. CDR3 sequence: CASSKAAQTGDGNQPQHF. CDR3 DNA: TGTGCCAGCAGCAAAGCGGCGCAGACAGGGGATGGCAATCAGCCCCAGCATTTT.

This chain connects TRBV19 to TRBJ2-6; 10 positions match TRBD1. The V segment lost 7 bases and the J segment 2 bases; nucleotides outside the gene matches: 8. This CDR3 has 17 amino acids. CDR1 is LNHDA, CDR2 SQIVND, per germline (reference sequence). The CDR3 spells CASTWTGGQTGANVLTF. In DNA, the CDR3 is TGTGCCAGTACCTGGACAGGGGGGCAAACTGGGGCCAACGTCCTGACTTTC.

The V gene is TRBV29-1, the J gene TRBJ2-7; 10 nucleotides agree with TRBD1. The V segment lost 6 bases and the J segment 0 bases; nucleotides outside the gene matches: 11. Germline loops: CDR1 SQVTM, CDR2 ANQGSEA. CDR3 length: 16 residues. CDR3 residues: CSVAFGTGAVSYEQYF. The CDR3 nucleotides read TGCAGCGTAGCCTTTGGGACAGGGGCGGTCTCCTACGAGCAGTACTTC.

The rearrangement links TRBV2 to TRBJ1-5; 7 nucleotides align to TRBD1. This CDR3 has 15 residues. V was clipped by 6 bases and J by 0 bases; unmatched bases: 5. Germline CDR1 reads SNHLY; CDR2 reads FYNNEI. The CDR3 region has the DNA TGTGCCAGCAGGGAACAGGGGAATAGCAATCAGCCCCAGCATTTT. It encodes CASREQGNSNQPQHF. Full variable domain (outside the CDR3, taken from reference TRBV2 and TRBJ1-5): EPEVTQTPSHQVTQMGQEVILRCVPISNHLYFYWYRQILGQKVEFLVSFYNNEISEKSEIFDDQFSVERPDGSNFTLKIRSTKLEDSAMYFCASREQGNSNQPQHFGDGTRLSIL.

The chain couples TRBV30 to TRBJ1-5, with a possible D match to TRBD1 (6 bases). Germline CDR1 and CDR2: GTSNPN and SVGIG (reference sequence). The V end lost 0 bases, the J end lost 6 bases, and 21 bases lay between the germline ends. This CDR3 has 17 amino acids. This CDR3 is CAWSVKGYRAALQPQHF. In DNA, the CDR3 is TGTGCCTGGAGTGTAAAGGGGTACAGGGCCGCGCTTCAGCCCCAGCATTTT.

The V call is TRBV2, the J call TRBJ2-7; 7 bases line up with TRBD2. Germline lookup yields CDR1 SNHLY and CDR2 FYNNEI. There are 13 residues in the CDR3. V was pared by 11 bases and J by 0 bases, with 7 bases of the junction left unmatched. Written as DNA, the CDR3 is TGTGCCGCTAACGAGCGGGGCTCCTACGAGCAGTACTTC. Protein: CAANERGSYEQYF.

The chain carries TRBV18 and TRBJ2-3; 8 nucleotides agree with TRBD2. Looked up from germline, CDR1 is KGHSH and CDR2 is LQKENI. The CDR3 contains 15 residues. V dropped 5 bases and J dropped 2; count of bases not matched to a gene: 6. CDR3 residues: CASSAQRGNTDTQYF. CDR3 bases: TGTGCCAGCTCAGCGCAGCGGGGGAACACAGATACGCAGTATTTT.

The V call is TRBV5-1, the J call TRBJ1-1; TRBD1 might be the D (6 bases). The germline V gene has CDR1 SGHRS and CDR2 YFSETQ. The length of the CDR3 is 15 residues. Trimming stripped 4 bases from V and 5 bases from J, with 18 bases between. The CDR3: CASSQDQGLRTEAFF. The CDR3 nucleotides read TGCGCCAGCAGCCAAGATCAGGGGTTGAGAACTGAAGCTTTCTTT.

The chain joins TRBV5-1 to TRBJ2-7, with 11 bases fitting TRBD2. Looked up from germline, CDR1 is SGHRS and CDR2 is YFSETQ. The CDR3 extends over 15 amino acids. Germline trimming cut 3 bases from V and 1 base from J; bases unmatched to any gene: 3. CDR3 region: CASSWGLAVSYEQYF. CDR3 nucleotides: TGCGCCAGCAGCTGGGGACTAGCGGTATCCTACGAGCAGTACTTC.

The CDR3 reads CASSRWSYEQYF. As DNA, the CDR3 is TGTGCCAGCAGTCGGTGGTCCTACGAGCAGTACTTC. This chain uses TRBV28 with TRBJ2-7, with D unresolved. The CDR3 totals 12 residues. Trimming cost V 5 bases and J 1 base, with 6 bases left between them. Germline CDR1 MDHEN, CDR2 SYDVKM. Combining the CDR3 with reference TRBV28 and TRBJ2-7 gives the whole variable domain DVKVTQSSRYLVKRTGEKVFLECVQDMDHENMFWYRQDPGLGLRLIYFSYDVKMKEKGDIPEGYSVSREKKERFSLILESASTNQTSMYLCASSRWSYEQYFGPGTRLTVT.

This sequence joins TRBV14 and TRBJ1-2; no firm D call. Germline V lookup: CDR1 SGHDN, CDR2 FVKESK. The V and J ends lost 1 base and 8 bases respectively, with 17 bases between them. CDR3 size: 15 residues. For the CDR3, the DNA is TGTGCCAGCAGCCAAGGGGGTCGCGGGCCGTGGGGCTACACCTTC. Encoded protein: CASSQGGRGPWGYTF.

The V call is TRBV27, the J call TRBJ2-7; no reliable D call. The germline V and J ends were trimmed by 8 bases and 4 bases, with 15 bases remaining between them. Germline assignment: CDR1 MNHEY and CDR2 SMNVEV (reference sequence). The CDR3 is 13 amino acids. In nucleotides, the CDR3 is TGTGCCAGCCCTAGTTACTCGCCTTACGAGCAGTACTTC. Its protein is CASPSYSPYEQYF.

V and J are TRBV3-1 (or the pseudogene TRBV3-2) and TRBJ2-7; D uncertain. V gave up 2 bases and J gave up 2 bases, with 16 bases separating them. Germline loops: CDR1 LGHDT, CDR2 YNNKEL (reference sequence). The CDR3 has 16 residues. The CDR3 here is CASSQMPGPLPYEQYF. The DNA of the CDR3 is TGTGCCAGCAGCCAAATGCCGGGTCCCCTTCCCTACGAGCAGTACTTC.